The 28 T cell receptor beta chains below were found in one sample sequenced in a study of blood T cell repertoires in COVID-19. Method: immunoSEQ multiplex PCR; TCRdb's copy keeps in-frame clones and lacks some. Among around 260,000 clones listed, about 89% were seen once. The sequenced material came from peripheral blood. These receptors were obtained from a man aged 35-49 years who had recovered from COVID-19.

V is TRBV2 and J is TRBJ2-7, with 8 bases lining up with TRBD1. The CDR3 loop spans 14 amino acids. Germline CDR1 and CDR2: SNHLY and FYNNEI. The ends lost 6 bases at V and 6 bases at J; junction bases unmatched: 10. In DNA form, the CDR3 reads TGTGCCAGCAGCGACGTGGACAGGGAACTCGAGCAGTACTTC. Protein product: CASSDVDRELEQYF.

The V call is TRBV9, the J call TRBJ2-7, with 8 bases lining up with TRBD1. With V trimmed by 0 bases and J by 2 bases, 1 base remained unmatched. This CDR3 spans 14 amino acids. CDR1 is SGDLS, CDR2 YYNGEE, per germline. CDR3 region: CASSVGGQAYEQYF. Written as DNA, the CDR3 is TGTGCCAGCAGCGTAGGGGGACAGGCCTACGAGCAGTACTTC.

The chain carries TRBV29-1 and TRBJ2-3; possible D gene TRBD2, 5 bases. This CDR3 region has 11 residues. The V gene's germline CDR1 is SQVTM and CDR2 ANQGSEA. V dropped 6 bases and J dropped 14 bases, with 18 bases sitting between them. Here the CDR3 reads CSVPRGKGWYF. The CDR3 nucleotides are TGCAGCGTGCCCCGGGGAAAAGGCTGGTATTTT.

J is TRBJ1-6 and V is TRBV10-3; TRBD1 matches at 7 bases. V trimming: 4 bases; J trimming: 7 bases; junction bases outside the gene matches: 4. CDR1 and CDR2 from the germline V gene are ENHRY and SYGVKD. This CDR3 contains 14 residues. CDR3 coding DNA: TGTGCCATCAGTGGGGGACAGCTGAATTCACCCCTCCACTTT. Amino acid sequence: CAISGGQLNSPLHF.

This rearrangement joins TRBV6-4 to TRBJ2-3, with a tentative D call TRBD2 (6 bases). Trimming removed 4 bases from V and 5 bases from J, with 10 bases in between. CDR3 length equals 13 residues. Germline CDR1 MRHNA, CDR2 SNTAGT. CDR3 region: CASSGEAGDTQYF. The CDR3 DNA follows: TGTGCCAGCAGTGGGGAAGCGGGAGATACGCAGTATTTT.

The rearrangement joins TRBV7-2 to TRBJ2-1; D remains ambiguous. Deletions cut 6 bases from V and 7 bases from J, with 19 bases between. The CDR3 is 15 amino acids. Germline CDR1 and CDR2: SGHTA and FQGNSA. CDR3 protein: CASSRSFSIWNEQFF. Here the CDR3 DNA reads TGTGCCAGCAGTAGATCTTTTTCGATATGGAATGAGCAGTTCTTC.

The J gene is TRBJ2-7, the V gene TRBV5-1, with a possible D match to TRBD1 (5 bases). The V end lost 2 bases, the J end lost 5 bases, and 14 bases lay between the germline ends. Germline V gene sequence: CDR1 SGHRS, CDR2 YFSETQ. This CDR3 has 14 amino acids. CDR3 bases: TGCGCCAGCAGCTTTGGCCAGGGTAACAACGAGCAGTACTTC. Translation gives CASSFGQGNNEQYF.

This chain joins TRBV2 and TRBJ1-2, with 9 bases that match TRBD1. V was pared by 5 bases and J by 3 bases, with 10 bases of the junction left unmatched. There are 16 residues in the CDR3. The V gene's germline CDR1 is SNHLY and CDR2 FYNNEI. The CDR3 DNA reads TGTGCCAGCAGTCAGGCCGGACAGGGGAATGACTATGGCTACACCTTC. Translation gives CASSQAGQGNDYGYTF.

This clone was seen only once. The chain employs TRBV9 and TRBJ2-1; 7 nucleotides line up with TRBD2. The V gene's germline CDR1 is SGDLS and CDR2 YYNGEE. V lost 0 bases, J lost 9 bases, and 9 bases stayed unmatched. This CDR3 contains 15 residues. CDR3 bases: TGTGCCAGCAGCGTAGTCGGACTAGGTGTTAGTGAGCAGTTCTTC. This sequence encodes CASSVVGLGVSEQFF. The full variable domain, in which reference TRBV9 and TRBJ2-1 provide the parts outside the CDR3, is DSGVTQTPKHLITATGQRVTLRCSPRSGDLSVYWYQQSLDQGLQFLIQYYNGEERAKGNILERFSAQQFPDLHSELNLSSLELGDSALYFCASSVVGLGVSEQFFGPGTRLTVL.

The V call is TRBV9, the J call TRBJ2-2; D is perhaps TRBD1 (5 bases). V dropped 0 bases and J dropped 3 bases, with 12 bases sitting between them. The CDR3 runs to 16 residues. Germline V gene data show CDR1 as SGDLS and CDR2 as YYNGEE. The DNA for the CDR3 is TGTGCCAGCAGCGTAGCTTGGCAGGGATACACCGGGGAGCTGTTTTTT. Its protein product is CASSVAWQGYTGELFF.

The rearrangement uses TRBV6-2 or TRBV6-3 and TRBJ2-1; 13 bases align to TRBD2. V was pared by 6 bases and J by 0 bases, with 14 bases of the junction left unmatched. From germline, CDR1 is MNHEY and CDR2 SVGEGT. The CDR3 runs to 20 residues. The CDR3 DNA follows: TGTGCCAGCAGCACCGCCCGACTAGCGGGAGGCGGAGACTCCTACAATGAGCAGTTCTTC. Translated: CASSTARLAGGGDSYNEQFF.

The CDR3 DNA sequence: TGTGCCAGCGTAAGGGACAAAAATAATTCACCCCTCCACTTT. Amino acid sequence: CASVRDKNNSPLHF. The chain combines TRBV6-6 with TRBJ1-6; D perhaps matches TRBD1 (6 bases). The V end was cut by 8 bases, the J end by 5 bases, with 13 bases between. This CDR3 is 14 amino acids long. CDR1 is MNHNY and CDR2 is SVGAGI in the germline V gene (reference sequence).

This clone was detected a few times. This chain uses TRBV4-3 with TRBJ1-6; a weak D match, TRBD1 (5 bases). The germline V and J ends were trimmed by 1 base and 7 bases, with 14 bases remaining between them. CDR3 length: 16 amino acids. CDR1 is LGHNA and CDR2 is YSLEER in the germline V gene. DNA for the CDR3: TGCGCCAGCAGCCAAGTTTTAGCAGGGCCAAATTCACCCCTCCACTTT. The encoded protein is CASSQVLAGPNSPLHF.

The rearrangement joins TRBV14 to TRBJ2-3; D possibly corresponds to TRBD1 (5 bases). V was trimmed by 0 bases and J by 6 bases, leaving 13 bases between them. CDR1 and CDR2 from the germline V gene are SGHDN and FVKESK. The CDR3 is 15 amino acids. The CDR3 sequence is CASSQDRAGSDTQYF. The CDR3 nucleotides are TGTGCCAGCAGCCAAGATAGGGCAGGGTCGGATACGCAGTATTTT.

The genes are TRBV18 and TRBJ1-2; possible D gene TRBD1, 6 bases. This CDR3 is built from 19 residues. Germline loops: CDR1 KGHSH, CDR2 LQKENI. V was cut by 2 bases and J by 8 bases, with 30 bases left in between. DNA for the CDR3: TGTGCCAGCTCACCATTAAATAAATTGGGGGCTTCACCCAAAGGGGGCTACACCTTC. Translating it yields CASSPLNKLGASPKGGYTF.

The CDR3 is CASSHRSGGYYEQYF. As DNA, the CDR3 is TGTGCCAGCAGCCATAGAAGCGGGGGTTACTACGAGCAGTACTTC. This sequence joins TRBV7-2 and TRBJ2-7; 8 bases map to TRBD2. V was clipped by 5 bases and J by 3 bases; unmatched bases: 9. CDR3 length: 15 residues. The germline V gene encodes CDR1 SGHTA and CDR2 FQGNSA.

This chain connects TRBV6-2 or TRBV6-3 to TRBJ2-7; D possibly corresponds to TRBD2 (6 bases). Germline V gene data show CDR1 as MNHEY and CDR2 as SVGEGT. V lost 5 bases and J lost 5, with 22 bases in between. The CDR3 has 16 amino acids. CDR3 coding DNA: TGTGCCAGCAGTGTATTGTGGACTACGCTTGATGACGAGCAGTACTTC. Amino acids: CASSVLWTTLDDEQYF.

The rearrangement uses TRBV2 and TRBJ2-7; the D gene is possibly TRBD2 (7 bases). CDR1 is SNHLY, CDR2 FYNNEI, per germline. The CDR3 extends over 17 amino acids. V lost 2 bases to trimming and J lost 0 bases, with 17 bases between them. The CDR3 sequence: CASSETRGRGSSYEQYF. In DNA, the CDR3 is TGTGCCAGCAGTGAAACACGGGGGAGGGGGAGCTCCTACGAGCAGTACTTC.

The rearrangement uses TRBV7-9 and TRBJ2-4; 7 nucleotides line up with TRBD1. Germline CDR1 and CDR2: SEHNR and FQNEAQ (reference sequence). V gave up 5 bases and J gave up 9 bases; unmatched junction bases: 10. The CDR3 is made up of 14 amino acids. The CDR3 DNA reads TGTGCCAGCAGCCTAGACAGGGAAGTCGGCATTCAGTACTTC. Translated: CASSLDREVGIQYF.

This clone was picked up a small number of times. The gene calls are TRBV5-6 and TRBJ1-2; D is possibly TRBD1 (5 bases). The ends were cut back, 5 bases at V and 4 bases at J, with 18 bases in the middle. Germline assignment: CDR1 SGHDT and CDR2 YYEEEE. The CDR3 runs to 15 residues. The CDR3 loop is CASSYRALGGYGYTF. The CDR3 nucleotides read TGTGCCAGCAGTTACCGGGCCCTGGGGGGCTATGGCTACACCTTC.

V is TRBV19 and J is TRBJ2-1, with TRBD1 identical over 7 bases. The CDR3 has 16 residues. Losses at the gene ends were 8 bases for V and 4 bases for J; bases not matched to a gene: 14. Looked up from germline, CDR1 is LNHDA and CDR2 is SQIVND (reference sequence). CDR3 amino acids: CASHPGWDSGYNEQFF. The DNA for the CDR3 is TGTGCCAGTCATCCGGGGTGGGACAGTGGATACAATGAGCAGTTCTTC.

The chain is built from TRBV6-5 and TRBJ2-7; no clear D gene. V was shortened by 4 bases and J by 9 bases, with 13 bases between the two germline ends. Germline assignment: CDR1 MNHEY and CDR2 SVGAGI. The CDR3 has 12 amino acids. CDR3 residues: CASSSTLKRQYF. CDR3 nucleotides: TGTGCCAGCAGTTCCACGCTGAAGCGGCAGTACTTC.

CDR3 in amino acids: CSVIGVVGAWTGELFF. For the CDR3, the DNA is TGCAGCGTTATAGGGGTAGTGGGGGCTTGGACCGGGGAGCTGTTTTTT. The chain recombines TRBV29-1 with TRBJ2-2; TRBD1 might be the D (6 bases). There are 16 residues in the CDR3. CDR1 SQVTM and CDR2 ANQGSEA come from the germline V gene. The V and J ends lost 5 bases and 5 bases respectively, with 21 bases between them.

This sequence joins TRBV2 and TRBJ2-3; the match to TRBD2 covers 11 bases. Germline trimming cut 2 bases from V and 5 bases from J; bases unmatched to any gene: 9. Per the germline V gene, CDR1 is SNHLY and CDR2 is FYNNEI. The CDR3 consists of 17 residues. CDR3 DNA sequence: TGTGCCAGCAGTGAAAGGGGTAGCGGGGGGGCCCGAGATACGCAGTATTTT. Translation: CASSERGSGGARDTQYF.

This chain uses TRBV6-5 with TRBJ2-7; 9 bases map to TRBD2. This CDR3 has 15 residues. From germline, CDR1 is MNHEY and CDR2 SVGAGI. J gave up 5 bases and V 2 bases, and 7 bases lay outside the gene matches. Here the CDR3 reads CASSYRAGGSHEQYF. CDR3 DNA: TGTGCCAGCAGTTACCGTGCGGGAGGGTCCCACGAGCAGTACTTC.

The chain joins TRBV29-1 to TRBJ2-1; 11 nucleotides match TRBD2. Germline CDR1 reads SQVTM; CDR2 reads ANQGSEA. With 4 bases clipped from V and 9 bases from J, the junction kept 11 bases outside the gene matches. This CDR3 contains 15 residues. The chain's CDR3 is CSVASSGGAGVEQFF. CDR3 in DNA: TGCAGCGTTGCGAGTAGCGGGGGGGCTGGTGTTGAGCAGTTCTTC.

The chain has TRBV6-4 and TRBJ2-1; possible D gene TRBD2, 6 bases. Germline V gene lookup returns CDR1 MRHNA and CDR2 SNTAGT. The CDR3 loop spans 13 amino acids. Deletions cut 6 bases from V and 7 bases from J, with 13 bases between. The CDR3 nucleotides are TGTGCCAGCAGCCGGGACTGGCAGAATGAGCAGTTCTTC. This translates into CASSRDWQNEQFF.

This chain uses TRBV7-3 with TRBJ2-2, with 8 bases lining up with TRBD2. Per germline, CDR1 SGHTA and CDR2 FQGTGA. V lost 5 bases and J lost 5; bases outside the gene matches: 10. This CDR3 has 16 amino acids. The CDR3 DNA reads as TGTGCCAGCAGCCCTTCTAGCGGGCCAAGGACCGGGGAGCTGTTTTTT. As protein: CASSPSSGPRTGELFF.